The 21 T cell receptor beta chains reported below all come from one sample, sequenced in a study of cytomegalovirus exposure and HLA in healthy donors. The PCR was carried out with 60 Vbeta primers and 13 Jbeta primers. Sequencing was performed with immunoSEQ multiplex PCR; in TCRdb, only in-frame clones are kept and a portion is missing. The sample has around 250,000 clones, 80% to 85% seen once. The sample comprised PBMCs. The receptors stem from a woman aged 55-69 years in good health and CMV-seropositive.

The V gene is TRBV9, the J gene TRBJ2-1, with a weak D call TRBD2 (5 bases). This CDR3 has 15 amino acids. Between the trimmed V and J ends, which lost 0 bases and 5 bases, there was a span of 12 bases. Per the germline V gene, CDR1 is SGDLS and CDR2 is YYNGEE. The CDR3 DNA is TGTGCCAGCAGCGTAGGAGGGCCCTGGAACAATGAGCAGTTCTTC. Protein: CASSVGGPWNNEQFF.

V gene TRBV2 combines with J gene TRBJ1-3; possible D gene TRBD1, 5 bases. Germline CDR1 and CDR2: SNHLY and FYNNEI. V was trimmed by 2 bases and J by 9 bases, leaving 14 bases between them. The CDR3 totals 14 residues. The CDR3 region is CASSELATQGTIYF. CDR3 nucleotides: TGTGCCAGCAGTGAACTTGCCACCCAGGGCACCATATATTTT.

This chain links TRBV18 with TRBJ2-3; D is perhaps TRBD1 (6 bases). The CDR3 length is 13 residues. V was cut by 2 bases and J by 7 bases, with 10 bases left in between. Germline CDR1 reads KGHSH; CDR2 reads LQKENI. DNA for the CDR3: TGTGCCAGCTCACCAGGGGGCGAGAATACGCAGTATTTT. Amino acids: CASSPGGENTQYF.

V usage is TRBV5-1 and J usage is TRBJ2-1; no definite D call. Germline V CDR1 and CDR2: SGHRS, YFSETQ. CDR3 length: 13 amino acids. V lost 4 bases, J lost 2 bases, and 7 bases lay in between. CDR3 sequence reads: CASSGPTYNEQFF. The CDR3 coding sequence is TGCGCCAGCAGCGGGCCAACCTACAATGAGCAGTTCTTC.

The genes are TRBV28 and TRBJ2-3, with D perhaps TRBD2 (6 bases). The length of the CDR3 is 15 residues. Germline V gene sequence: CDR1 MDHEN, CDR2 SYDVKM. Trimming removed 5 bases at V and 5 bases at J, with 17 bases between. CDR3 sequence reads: CASSLVGAGQDTQYF. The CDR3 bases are TGTGCCAGCAGTCTGGTCGGAGCGGGTCAAGATACGCAGTATTTT.

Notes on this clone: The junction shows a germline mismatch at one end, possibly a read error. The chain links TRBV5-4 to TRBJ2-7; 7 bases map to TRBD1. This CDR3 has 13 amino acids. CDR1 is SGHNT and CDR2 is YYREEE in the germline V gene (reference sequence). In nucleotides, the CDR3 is TGTGCCAGCAGCTCCGGGACAGCGTTCTCGGAGAACTTC. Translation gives CASSSGTAFSENF.

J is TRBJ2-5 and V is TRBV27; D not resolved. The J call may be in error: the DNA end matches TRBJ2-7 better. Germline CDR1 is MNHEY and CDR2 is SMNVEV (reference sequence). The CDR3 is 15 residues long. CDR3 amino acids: CASRSGGSSVYEQYF. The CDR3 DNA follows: TGTGCCAGCAGATCAGGTGGCAGCTCGGTCTACGAGCAGTACTTC.

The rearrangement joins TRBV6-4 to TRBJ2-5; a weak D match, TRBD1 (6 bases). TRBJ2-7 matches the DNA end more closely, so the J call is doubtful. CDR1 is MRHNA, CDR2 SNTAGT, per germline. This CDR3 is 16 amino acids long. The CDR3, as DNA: TGTGCCAGATCCCCTGAGATCCAGGGGAGCTCCTACGAGCAGTACTTC. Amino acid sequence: CARSPEIQGSSYEQYF.

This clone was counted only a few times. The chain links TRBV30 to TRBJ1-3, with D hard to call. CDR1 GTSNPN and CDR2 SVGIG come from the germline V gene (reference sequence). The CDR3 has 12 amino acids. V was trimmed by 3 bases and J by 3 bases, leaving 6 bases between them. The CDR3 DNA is TGTGCCTGGAGATCCCATGGAAACACCATATATTTT. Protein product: CAWRSHGNTIYF.

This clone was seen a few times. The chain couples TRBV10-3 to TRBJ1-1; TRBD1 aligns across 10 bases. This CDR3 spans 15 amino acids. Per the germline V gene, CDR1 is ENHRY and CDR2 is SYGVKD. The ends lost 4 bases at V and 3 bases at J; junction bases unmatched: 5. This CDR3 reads CAISGDRGRDTEAFF. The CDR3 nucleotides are TGTGCCATCAGTGGGGACAGGGGACGAGACACTGAAGCTTTCTTT.

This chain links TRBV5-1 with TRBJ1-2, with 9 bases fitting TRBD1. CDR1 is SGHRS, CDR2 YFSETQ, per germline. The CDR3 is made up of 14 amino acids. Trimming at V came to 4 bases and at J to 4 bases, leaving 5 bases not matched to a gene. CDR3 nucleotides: TGCGCCAGCAGCCCAGAGGGACAGGGCTATGGCTACACCTTC. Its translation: CASSPEGQGYGYTF.

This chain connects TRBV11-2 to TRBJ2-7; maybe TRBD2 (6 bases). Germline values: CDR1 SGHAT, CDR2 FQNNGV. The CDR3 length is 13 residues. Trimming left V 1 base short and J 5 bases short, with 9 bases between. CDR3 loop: CASSLGGGNEQYF. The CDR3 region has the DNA TGTGCCAGCAGCTTAGGAGGCGGGAACGAGCAGTACTTC.

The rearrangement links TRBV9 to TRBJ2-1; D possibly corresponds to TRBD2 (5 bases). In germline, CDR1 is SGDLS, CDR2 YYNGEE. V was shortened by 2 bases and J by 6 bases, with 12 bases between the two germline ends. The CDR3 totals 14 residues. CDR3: CASSVIASSNEQFF. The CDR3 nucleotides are TGTGCCAGCAGCGTTATCGCTAGCTCCAATGAGCAGTTCTTC.

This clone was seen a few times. This chain's CDR3 is CASSPRWGSGLGNQPQHF. The CDR3 coding sequence is TGTGCCAGCAGTCCCCGGTGGGGATCGGGATTGGGCAATCAGCCCCAGCATTTT. V and J are TRBV28 and TRBJ1-5, with unresolved D. Germline CDR1 is MDHEN and CDR2 is SYDVKM. V gave up 5 bases and J gave up 2 bases, with 22 bases separating them. The CDR3 totals 18 residues. The whole variable domain, remainder taken from reference TRBV28 and TRBJ1-5, is DVKVTQSSRYLVKRTGEKVFLECVQDMDHENMFWYRQDPGLGLRLIYFSYDVKMKEKGDIPEGYSVSREKKERFSLILESASTNQTSMYLCASSPRWGSGLGNQPQHFGDGTRLSIL.

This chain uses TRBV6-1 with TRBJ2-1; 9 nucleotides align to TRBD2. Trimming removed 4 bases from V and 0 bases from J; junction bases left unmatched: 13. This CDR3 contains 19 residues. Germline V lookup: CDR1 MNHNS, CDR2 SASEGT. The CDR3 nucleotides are TGTGCCAGCAGTGGTGGGCTAGCGGGATCCACTGACTCCTACAATGAGCAGTTCTTC. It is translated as CASSGGLAGSTDSYNEQFF.

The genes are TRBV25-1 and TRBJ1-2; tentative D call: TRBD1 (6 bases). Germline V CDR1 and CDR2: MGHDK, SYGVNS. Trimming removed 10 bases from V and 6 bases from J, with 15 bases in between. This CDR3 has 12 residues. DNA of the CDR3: TGTGCCACCACTGGACAGAGGCATGGCTACACCTTC. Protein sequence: CATTGQRHGYTF.

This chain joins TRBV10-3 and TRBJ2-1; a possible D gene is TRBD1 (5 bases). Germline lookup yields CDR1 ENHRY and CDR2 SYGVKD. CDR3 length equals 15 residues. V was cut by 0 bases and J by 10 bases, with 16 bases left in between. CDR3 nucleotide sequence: TGTGCCATCAGTGAGTCGATGGGGCAACCTTTAGAGCAGTTCTTC. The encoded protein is CAISESMGQPLEQFF.

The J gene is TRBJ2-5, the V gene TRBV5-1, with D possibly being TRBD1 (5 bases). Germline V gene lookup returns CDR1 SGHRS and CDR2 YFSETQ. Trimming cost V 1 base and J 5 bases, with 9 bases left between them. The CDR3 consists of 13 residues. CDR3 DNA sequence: TGCGCCAGCAGCTTGCCAGGGCGGGAGACCCAGTACTTC. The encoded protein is CASSLPGRETQYF.

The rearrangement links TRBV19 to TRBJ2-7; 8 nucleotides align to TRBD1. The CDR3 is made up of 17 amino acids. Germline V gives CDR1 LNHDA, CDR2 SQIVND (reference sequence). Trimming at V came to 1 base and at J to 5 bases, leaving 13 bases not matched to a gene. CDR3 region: CASSIAGRTGPIHEQYF. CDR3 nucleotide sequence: TGTGCCAGTAGTATAGCGGGGCGGACAGGGCCAATTCACGAGCAGTACTTC.

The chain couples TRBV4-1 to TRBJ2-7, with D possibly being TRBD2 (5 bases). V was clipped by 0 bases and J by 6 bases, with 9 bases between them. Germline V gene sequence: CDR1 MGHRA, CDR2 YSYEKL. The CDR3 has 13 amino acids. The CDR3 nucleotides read TGCGCCAGCAGCCAAGATACTAGTGGCGAGCAGTACTTC. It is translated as CASSQDTSGEQYF.

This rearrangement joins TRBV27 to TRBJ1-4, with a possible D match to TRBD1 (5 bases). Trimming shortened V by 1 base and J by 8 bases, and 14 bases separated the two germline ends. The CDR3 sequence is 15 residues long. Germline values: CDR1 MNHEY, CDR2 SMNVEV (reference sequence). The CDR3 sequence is CASSLLGQGGEKLFF. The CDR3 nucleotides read TGTGCCAGCAGTTTATTGGGGCAGGGAGGGGAAAAACTGTTTTTT.